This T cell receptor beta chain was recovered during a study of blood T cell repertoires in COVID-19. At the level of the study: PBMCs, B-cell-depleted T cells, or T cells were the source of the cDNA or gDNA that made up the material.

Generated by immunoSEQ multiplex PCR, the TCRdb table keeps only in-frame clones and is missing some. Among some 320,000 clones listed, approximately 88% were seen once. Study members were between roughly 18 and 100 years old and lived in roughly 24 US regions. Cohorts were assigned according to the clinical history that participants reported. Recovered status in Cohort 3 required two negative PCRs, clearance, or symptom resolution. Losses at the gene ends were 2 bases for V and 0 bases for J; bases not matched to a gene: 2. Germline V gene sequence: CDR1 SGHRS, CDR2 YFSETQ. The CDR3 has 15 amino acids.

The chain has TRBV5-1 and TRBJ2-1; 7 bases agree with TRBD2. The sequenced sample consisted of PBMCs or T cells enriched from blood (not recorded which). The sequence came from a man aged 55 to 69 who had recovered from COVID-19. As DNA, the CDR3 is TGCGCCAGCAGCTTTGGGACTACCTCCTACAATGAGCAGTTCTTC. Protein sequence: CASSFGTTSYNEQFF. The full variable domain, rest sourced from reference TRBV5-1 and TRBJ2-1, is KAGVTQTPRYLIKTRGQQVTLSCSPISGHRSVSWYQQTPGQGLQFLFEYFSETQRNKGNFPGRFSGRQFSNSRSEMNVSTLELGDSALYLCASSFGTTSYNEQFFGPGTRLTVL.